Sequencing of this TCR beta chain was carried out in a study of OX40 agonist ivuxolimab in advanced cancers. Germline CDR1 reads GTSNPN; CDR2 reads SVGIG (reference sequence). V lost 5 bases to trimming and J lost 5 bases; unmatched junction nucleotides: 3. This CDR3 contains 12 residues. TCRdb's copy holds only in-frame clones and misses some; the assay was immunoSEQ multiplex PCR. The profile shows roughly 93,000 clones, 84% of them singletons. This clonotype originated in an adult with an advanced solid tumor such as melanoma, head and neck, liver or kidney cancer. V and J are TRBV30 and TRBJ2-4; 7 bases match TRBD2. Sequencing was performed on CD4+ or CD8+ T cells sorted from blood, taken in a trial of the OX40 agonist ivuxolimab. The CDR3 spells CAWGGSQNIQYF. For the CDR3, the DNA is TGTGCCTGGGGCGGGAGCCAAAACATTCAGTACTTC.